This TCR beta chain is drawn from a study of identical twins. There are 16 residues in the CDR3. Trimming removed 3 bases from V and 3 bases from J, with 18 bases in between. Notes on the study in general: There is a chance that invariant MAIT and iNKT cells partially muddied zero-insertion analyses. The degree of excess twin sharing was weaker in beta out-of-frame sequences. Interpretation of the results relied on cross-sectional statistical analysis and not on following the same donors.

TCRdb reanalysed the 5' RACE reads using MiXCR and keeps one entry per CDR3 protein. The repertoire holds hundreds of thousands of distinct CDR3 sequences, with roughly 6.2% as singletons. This clonotype was observed at least ten times. Its antigen is not known. The V call is TRBV12-3 or TRBV12-4, the J call TRBJ2-7; D is possibly TRBD2 (7 bases). This clonotype originated in a man aged 18 to 29 in good health. Sequenced sample: naive T cells sorted from blood. The CDR3 region is CASSFGGPPYSYEQYF. In nucleotides, the CDR3 is TGTGCCAGCAGTTTCGGGGGGCCACCTTATAGCTACGAGCAGTACTTC.